The rows below give T cell receptor beta chains drawn from one sample of a study of blood T cell repertoires in COVID-19. Sequencing used immunoSEQ multiplex PCR; TCRdb keeps in-frame clones, though not all of them. The repertoire holds 50,000 to 55,000 clones, with about 83% as singletons. The sequenced sample was peripheral blood. The receptors were gathered from a woman older than 75 with acute or convalescent COVID-19. CDR3s include the opening cysteine and the closing phenylalanine or tryptophan. The D gene is left open where the match is weak. A row's size may be missing; if present it is once, few, many or a size class.

>TRBJ2-7|TRBV27|TRBD1|-
CASSPGTGFFLHNEQYF
TGTGCCAGCAGCCCCGGGACAGGCTTTTTTCTCCATAACGAGCAGTACTTC
>TRBJ2-5|TRBV19|-|-
CASTPGQFQGETQYF
TGTGCCAGTACCCCAGGACAGTTCCAAGGAGAGACCCAGTACTTC
>TRBJ1-5|TRBV6-5|-|-
CASSYSRGSGQPQHF
TGTGCCAGCAGTTACTCGAGGGGGAGCGGTCAGCCCCAGCATTTT
>TRBJ2-5|TRBV7-8|TRBD2|-
CASSLGGLAGETQYF
TGTGCCAGCAGCTTAGGAGGACTAGCGGGAGAGACCCAGTACTTC
>TRBJ2-2|TRBV5-8|TRBD2|-
CASSLTSGSSRELFF
TGTGCCAGCAGCCTGACTAGCGGGAGTTCAAGAGAGCTGTTTTTT
>TRBJ1-2|TRBV7-2|TRBD1|-
CASSLARGQGYGYTF
TGTGCCAGCAGCTTAGCCAGGGGGCAAGGGTATGGCTACACCTTC
>TRBJ1-2|TRBV5-4|TRBD1|-
CASSLAGSGQGANYGYTF
TGTGCCAGCAGCTTGGCCGGTAGCGGACAGGGAGCTAACTATGGCTACACCTTC
>TRBJ1-1|TRBV6-4|-|-
CASSDSSRGTEAFF
TGTGCCAGCAGTGACTCGAGCCGGGGCACTGAAGCTTTCTTT
>TRBJ1-3|TRBV3-1/TRBV3-2|-|-
CASSQRVSGNTIYF
TGTGCCAGCAGCCAGAGGGTCTCTGGAAACACCATATATTTT
>TRBJ1-2|TRBV7-3|-|-
CASSLTGEPGYGYTF
TGTGCCAGCAGCTTAACTGGGGAACCAGGGTATGGCTACACCTTC
>TRBJ2-2|TRBV7-6|-|-
CASSLSSTATGELFF
TGTGCCAGCAGCTTAAGCTCGACAGCCACCGGGGAGCTGTTTTTT
>TRBJ2-3|TRBV6-5|-|-
CASTQGRAGDTQYF
TGTGCCAGCACCCAAGGCAGGGCCGGAGATACGCAGTATTTT
>TRBJ1-2|TRBV12-3/TRBV12-4|-|-
CASSLQAGAGYTF
TGTGCCAGCAGTTTACAGGCAGGGGCTGGCTACACCTTC
>TRBJ2-3|TRBV25-1|TRBD1|once
CASRGVPGQGSDTQYF
TGTGCCAGCAGAGGCGTGCCGGGACAGGGATCAGATACGCAGTATTTT
>TRBJ1-2|TRBV14|-|-
CASSQVNRDYGYTF
TGTGCCAGCAGCCAAGTCAACAGAGACTATGGCTACACCTTC
>TRBJ1-4|TRBV20-1|-|-
CSASSSNEKLFF
TGCAGTGCTAGTAGCTCTAATGAAAAACTGTTTTTT
>TRBJ2-3|TRBV4-2|TRBD1|-
CASSQDLLGQGPDTQYF
TGTGCCAGCAGCCAAGATCTGCTCGGACAGGGTCCAGATACGCAGTATTTT
>TRBJ2-2|TRBV9|TRBD2|-
CASSVAGGRVTGELFF
TGTGCCAGCAGCGTAGCTGGCGGGAGGGTTACCGGGGAGCTGTTTTTT
>TRBJ2-5|TRBV7-3|TRBD1|-
CASSRSGTGETQYF
TGTGCCAGCAGCCGATCCGGGACAGGGGAGACCCAGTACTTC
>TRBJ1-2|TRBV5-6|TRBD1|-
CASSTFGQGHGYTF
TGTGCCAGCAGCACATTTGGACAGGGACACGGCTACACCTTC
>TRBJ1-2|TRBV6-6|-|-
CASSATGIGGYTF
TGTGCCAGCAGTGCAACAGGGATAGGTGGCTACACCTTC
>TRBJ1-3|TRBV11-3|TRBD1|once
CASSPRQGSGGNTIYF
TGTGCCAGCAGCCCCCGACAGGGGTCTGGCGGAAACACCATATATTTT
>TRBJ2-3|TRBV27|-|-
CASGQSTDTQYF
TGTGCCAGCGGCCAGAGCACAGATACGCAGTATTTT
>TRBJ2-7|TRBV5-1|TRBD1|-
CASSPDRGSNYEQYF
TGCGCCAGCAGCCCGGACAGGGGGAGTAACTACGAGCAGTACTTC
>TRBJ2-1|TRBV7-7|TRBD2|-
CASSASGAWTQFF
TGTGCTAGCAGCGCTAGCGGGGCATGGACGCAGTTCTTC
>TRBJ2-1|TRBV11-3|TRBD2|-
CASSLEGTRGNNEQFF
TGTGCCAGCAGCTTAGAGGGGACTAGAGGGAACAATGAGCAGTTCTTC
>TRBJ1-3|TRBV11-2|-|-
CASSLDTRNTIYF
TGTGCCAGCAGCTTAGATACGCGTAACACCATATATTTT
>TRBJ1-5|TRBV2|TRBD1|-
CASSRDRALNQPQHF
TGTGCCAGCAGTAGGGACAGGGCATTAAATCAGCCCCAGCATTTT
>TRBJ1-4|TRBV4-2|-|-
CASSQDRRGATNEKLFF
TGTGCCAGCAGCCAAGACCGCCGAGGTGCAACTAATGAAAAACTGTTTTTT
>TRBJ1-4|TRBV10-2|TRBD1|-
CASSRQGSNEKLFF
TGCGCCAGCAGTAGACAGGGGAGTAATGAAAAACTGTTTTTT
>TRBJ1-2|TRBV6-6|-|-
CASTLDSNYGYTF
TGTGCCAGCACTTTGGACTCCAACTATGGCTACACCTTC
>TRBJ2-1|TRBV12-3/TRBV12-4|-|-
CASSFNGNEQFF
TGTGCCAGCAGTTTTAACGGGAATGAGCAGTTCTTC
>TRBJ2-1|TRBV7-2|-|once
CASRLTPSSYNEQFF
TGTGCCAGCAGGCTCACACCTAGCTCCTACAATGAGCAGTTCTTC
>TRBJ2-3|TRBV9|-|-
CASSVFGGGSTSTDTQYF
TGTGCCAGCAGCGTATTTGGGGGAGGCTCCACTAGCACAGATACGCAGTATTTT
>TRBJ2-1|TRBV19|-|-
CASSIDHSYNEQFF
TGTGCCAGTAGTATAGATCACAGCTACAATGAGCAGTTCTTC
>TRBJ1-1|TRBV25-1|-|-
CASRNSGWAFF
TGTGCCAGCCGAAACTCAGGTTGGGCTTTCTTT
>TRBJ2-1|TRBV7-9|TRBD1|-
CASSLAQGAYNEQFF
TGTGCCAGCAGCTTAGCGCAGGGGGCTTACAATGAGCAGTTCTTC
>TRBJ1-2|TRBV9|-|-
CASSVATGPNYGYTF
TGTGCCAGCAGCGTAGCGACAGGACCCAACTATGGCTACACCTTC
>TRBJ2-3|TRBV19|-|-
CASRDTPSTDTQYF
TGTGCCAGTAGAGACACCCCAAGCACAGATACGCAGTATTTT
>TRBJ1-3|TRBV19|TRBD1|few
CASESPGQPSGNTIYF
TGTGCCAGTGAAAGCCCGGGACAGCCTTCTGGAAACACCATATATTTT
>TRBJ2-1|TRBV2|TRBD2|-
CASNLGTSSNEQFF
TGTGCCAGCAATCTGGGGACTAGCAGTAATGAGCAGTTCTTC
>TRBJ1-2|TRBV5-1|-|-
CASSLERQAYGYTF
TGCGCCAGCAGCTTGGAAAGGCAGGCCTATGGCTACACCTTC
>TRBJ2-5|TRBV7-8|-|-
CASSLGQRGSTQYF
TGTGCCAGCAGCTTAGGACAGAGGGGGTCGACCCAGTACTTC